This T cell receptor (beta chain) comes out of a study of PD-1 blockade in classical Hodgkin lymphoma (dated by TCRdb to about 2020). For the wider study: Nivolumab dosing was 3 mg/kg intravenously every 2 weeks, continuing until either disease progression or unacceptable toxicity. To define a peripheral blood immune signature of response to PD-1 blockade in classical Hodgkin lymphoma, the study combined TCR beta sequencing with CyTOF. Study-wide conclusions, independent of this receptor: Baseline diversity similar to that of newly diagnosed patients was observed in trial patients achieving complete response, whereas significantly lower diversity was observed in partial responders and progressors. By C4D1, a significant rise was seen in CD4+ TCR diversity but not in CD8+ TCR diversity (p=0.0027 vs p=0.16), and the rise was most apparent among complete responders (p=0.02). Patients starting nivolumab less than 1 year after ASCT had lower diversity and were excluded from later analyses to avoid confounding by immune reconstitution. The study was limited to a single clinical trial cohort, and causes of repertoire differences, possibly disease activity or prior therapy, remained undefined. Baseline TCR diversity was reported to be lower in newly diagnosed patients than in healthy donors and to be lower still in relapsed/refractory patients.

Comment on this clone: Its antigen is unknown. The record has no base qualities; no much larger clone is one base away.

Relative to germline, V is missing 4 bases and J is missing 2 bases, with 6 bases of the junction outside any gene match. Including the terminal cysteine and phenylalanine, the CDR3 comprises 15 residues. The retained sequence is limited to the CDR3, 45 bases, with the frame set at the first base. As encoded in the germline V gene, CDR1 is LGHNA while CDR2 is YNFKEQ. The Qiagen DNeasy kit was used to extract genomic DNA both from unsorted PBMCs and from the negatively selected CD4+ and CD8+ fractions. TCR beta CDR3 regions were amplified by immunoSEQ multiplex PCR using primers annealing to V and J segments. A synthetic immune receptor repertoire was used to minimize amplification bias, and any remaining bias was removed computationally after sequencing. The original methods were these. Custom Python scripts were used to quantify repertoire diversity as the Shannon entropy index. Unsorted, CD4+ and CD8+ repertoires were analyzed separately, except in combined analyses where CD4+ and CD8+ sequences were merged in silico. A clone counted as expanded when the clone's frequency after treatment rose at least 2-fold relative to C1D1, and clones undetected at baseline were given a pseudocount of 0.5. Clones with 0 or 1 copy at C1D1 were defined as singleton clones, while clones with 2 or more copies were defined as non-singleton clones. Clones expanded in unsorted samples were annotated as CD4+, CD8+ or unknown by matching protein sequences in sorted samples from the same patient. Diversity changes from C1D1 to C4D1 were tested in paired samples using Wilcoxon tests. This immuneACCESS table, as held by TCRdb, lists in-frame sequences with V and J called but not all clones. Of the missing ones, under half trace to an unresolved V gene in checked studies; the others have no known cause. For V, J and clone size, that table is used; D and trimming come from the DNA. For this sample the table gives approximately 7,500 clones, of which about nine tenths were detected only once. Of the sample, around 1.7% falls within the top ten clones.

The label giving this sample's time point can be read as: cycle 1 day 1 (C1D1), immediately before nivolumab initiation. All trial patients had relapsed after autologous stem cell transplantation, with cohorts A, B and C differing in prior brentuximab vedotin exposure. CD4+ T cells were purified from thawed PBMCs by magnetic negative selection with a Miltenyi CD4+ T cell isolation kit. The trial cohort comprised 56 patients with relapsed/refractory classical Hodgkin lymphoma whose best overall responses were complete response, partial response or progressive disease. Single-agent nivolumab was administered to trial patients in the multi-cohort phase II CheckMate 205 trial. An independent review committee assessed best overall response by applying the 2007 International Working Group response criteria. Trial PBMCs were collected just before the start of nivolumab (C1D1) and during therapy at cycle 2 day 1 and cycle 4 day 1. Peripheral blood was collected in 8 mL Vacutainer Cell Preparation Tubes, from which PBMCs were isolated by centrifugation and then cryopreserved. Purified CD4+ and CD8+ fractions were generated only in cases for which an additional PBMC sample was available. Magnetically labelled cells were removed on LS columns in a quadroMACS separator, and the flow-through was retained as the purified fraction.

The receptor comes from a human donor with classical Hodgkin lymphoma. The rearranged chain carries TRBV4-2 and TRBJ2-7, with TRBD2 matching 9 junction bases. The sequenced sample was CD4+ T cells from blood, obtained at baseline. The nucleotide sequence reads as follows: TGTGCCAGCAGCCCCCTGGCGGGGGGGCCCTACGAGCAGTACTTC. It is translated as CASSPLAGGPYEQYF.